The present TCR beta chain was sequenced within a study of T cells in Graves' hyperthyroidism and ophthalmopathy. This clonotype came up many times. Amplified regions were TCR beta CDR3 sequences from RNA transcripts. TCR CDR3 regions were first amplified by RT-PCR with HTBI primers. From the multiplex PCR reads, TCRdb called clonotypes with MiXCR, one entry per CDR3 protein. The data show around 600,000 distinct CDR3 sequences, roughly 16% seen once. CDR1 is SGHTA, CDR2 FQGNSA, per germline. V shed 5 bases and J shed 0 bases, with 8 bases lying between them. CDR3 length: 14 amino acids. This TCR was sampled from a woman aged 40 to 50 with Graves' ophthalmopathy. V usage is TRBV7-2 and J usage is TRBJ2-1; D gene ambiguous. Sequenced input: blood. This CDR3 is CASSPSSSYNEQFF. The DNA for the CDR3 is TGTGCCAGCAGCCCAAGTAGCTCCTACAATGAGCAGTTCTTC.